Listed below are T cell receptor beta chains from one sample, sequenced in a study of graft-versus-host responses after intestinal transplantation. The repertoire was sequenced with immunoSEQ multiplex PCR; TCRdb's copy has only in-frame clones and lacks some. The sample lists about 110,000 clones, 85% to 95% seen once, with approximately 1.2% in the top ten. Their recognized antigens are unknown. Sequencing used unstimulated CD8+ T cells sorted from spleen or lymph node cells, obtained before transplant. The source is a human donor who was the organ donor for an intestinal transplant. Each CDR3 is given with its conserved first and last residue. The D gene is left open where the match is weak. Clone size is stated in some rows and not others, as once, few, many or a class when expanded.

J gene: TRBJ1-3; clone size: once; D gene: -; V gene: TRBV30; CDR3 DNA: TGTGCCTGGAGTGAAGGGTCTGGAAACACCATATATTTT; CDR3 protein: CAWSEGSGNTIYF
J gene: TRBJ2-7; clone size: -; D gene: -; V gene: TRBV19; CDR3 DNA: TGTGCCAGTAGTATAGCGGGAGTCTCCTACGAGCAGTACTTC; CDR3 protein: CASSIAGVSYEQYF
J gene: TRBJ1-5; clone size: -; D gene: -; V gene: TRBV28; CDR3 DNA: TGTGCCAGCAGTTTTGGGGGAGTCTCAGGGGCCCAGCATTTT; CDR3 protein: CASSFGGVSGAQHF
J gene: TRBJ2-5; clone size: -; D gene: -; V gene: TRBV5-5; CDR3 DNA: TGTGCCAGCAGTCGATCCGTGGAGGAGTACTTC; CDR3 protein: CASSRSVEEYF
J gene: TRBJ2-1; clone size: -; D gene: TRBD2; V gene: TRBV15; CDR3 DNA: TGTGCCACCAGCAGAGATCCGGCTAGCGGGAGAGGCCTCTCCAATGAGCAGTTCTTC; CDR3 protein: CATSRDPASGRGLSNEQFF
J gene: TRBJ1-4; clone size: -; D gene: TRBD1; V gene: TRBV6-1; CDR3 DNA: TGTGCCAGCAGTTTACAGGGGGGCCTGGAAAAACTGTTTTTT; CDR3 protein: CASSLQGGLEKLFF
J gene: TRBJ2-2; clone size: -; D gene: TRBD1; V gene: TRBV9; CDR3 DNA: TGTGCCAGCAGCGTGAGGACAGGGGACACCGGGGAGCTGTTTTTT; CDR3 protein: CASSVRTGDTGELFF
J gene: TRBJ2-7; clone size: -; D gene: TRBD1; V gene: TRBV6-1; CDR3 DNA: TGTGCCGGGTGGTCCGGGACAGGGCCCTACGAGCAGTACTTC; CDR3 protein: CAGWSGTGPYEQYF
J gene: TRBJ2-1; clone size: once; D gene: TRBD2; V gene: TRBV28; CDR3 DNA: TGTGCCAGCAGTTTTGGGACTAGCACAAGTGAGCAGTTCTTC; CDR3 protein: CASSFGTSTSEQFF
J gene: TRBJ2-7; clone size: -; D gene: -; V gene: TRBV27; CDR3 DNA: TGTGCCAGCAGTTTACCGCCACTCAGGAACAGCTCCTACGAGCAGTACTTC; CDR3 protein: CASSLPPLRNSSYEQYF
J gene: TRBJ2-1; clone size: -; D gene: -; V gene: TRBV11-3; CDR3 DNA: TGTGCCAGCAGCTTAGTGGGTCCCGGCAATGAGCAGTTCTTC; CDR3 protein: CASSLVGPGNEQFF
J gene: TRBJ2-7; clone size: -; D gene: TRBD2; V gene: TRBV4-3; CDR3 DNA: TGCGCCAGCAGCCAAGATTCCCTAGCGGGGTCCTACGAGCAGTACTTC; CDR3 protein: CASSQDSLAGSYEQYF
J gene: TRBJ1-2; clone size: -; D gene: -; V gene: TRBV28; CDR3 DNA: TGTGCCAGCAGGCACGAGGGCGGCTATGGCTACACCTTC; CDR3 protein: CASRHEGGYGYTF
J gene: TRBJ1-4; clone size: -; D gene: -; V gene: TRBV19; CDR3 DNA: TGTGCCAGTTCTCCGGCCTCAACTAATGAAAAACTGTTTTTT; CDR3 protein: CASSPASTNEKLFF
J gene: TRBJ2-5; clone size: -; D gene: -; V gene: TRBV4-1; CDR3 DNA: TGCGCCAGCAGCCAAGATAGAATAGGAGAGGAGACCCAGTACTTC; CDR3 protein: CASSQDRIGEETQYF
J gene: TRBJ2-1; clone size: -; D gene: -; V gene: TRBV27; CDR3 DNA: TGTGCCAGCAGTTTGTTTGTCTCCCGCGAGCAGTTCTTC; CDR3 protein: CASSLFVSREQFF
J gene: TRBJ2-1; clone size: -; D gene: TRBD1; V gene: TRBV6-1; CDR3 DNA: TGTGCCAGCACCTCGGGGCAGGGGGTCGATGAGCAGTTCTTC; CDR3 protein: CASTSGQGVDEQFF
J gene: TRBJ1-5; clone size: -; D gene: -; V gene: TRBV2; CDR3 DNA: TGTGCCAGCAGTGAATGGGGGGAAAGCAATCAGCCCCAGCATTTT; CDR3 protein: CASSEWGESNQPQHF
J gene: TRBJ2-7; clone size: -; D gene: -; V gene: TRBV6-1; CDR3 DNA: TGTGCCAGCAGTGGGACAGAGACCTACGAGCAGTACTTC; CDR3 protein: CASSGTETYEQYF
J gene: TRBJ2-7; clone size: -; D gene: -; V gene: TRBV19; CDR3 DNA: TGTGCCAGTAGTATAACGGGAGAAGGCTACGAGCAGTACTTC; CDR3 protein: CASSITGEGYEQYF